This T cell receptor (beta chain) was retrieved from a study of T cell responses to AZD1222 COVID-19 vaccine. Profiled with immunoSEQ multiplex PCR; TCRdb holds only in-frame clones, not every one. The sample carries approximately 200,000 clones, roughly 94% recorded once. With 3 bases removed from V and 5 bases from J, the gap between germline ends came to 10 bases. This CDR3 is 12 amino acids long. CDR1 is SQVTM and CDR2 is ANQGSEA in the germline V gene. The V gene is TRBV29-1, the J gene TRBJ1-2; no definite D call. Sequencing used peripheral blood, obtained 28 days after the second dose of the MenACWY control vaccine. The TCR was taken from an adult who received the MenACWY meningococcal vaccine as a control. CDR3 nucleotides: TGCAGCGTTGACAGGAGAGGGTATGGCTACACCTTC. Translating it yields CSVDRRGYGYTF.